Reported below is one TCR beta chain. This entry belongs to a study of shared clonotypes between healthy human individuals. The protocol was immunoSEQ multiplex PCR, while the TCRdb copy is restricted to in-frame clones and leaves out a portion. The table lists about 2.4 million clones, around nine tenths of them singletons. This clonotype originated in a man younger than 35 in good health. The sequenced sample consisted of naive CD4+ T cells sorted from blood. Subset noted: CD45RA+ positively selected.

The DNA of the CDR3 is TGTGCCAGCAGCCCCGGACTAGCGTCTAGCACAGATACGCAGTATTTT. Translation gives CASSPGLASSTDTQYF. The rearrangement joins TRBV11-3 to TRBJ2-3; 9 bases line up with TRBD2. Germline values: CDR1 SGHNT, CDR2 YENEEA. This CDR3 is built from 16 residues. With 5 bases clipped from V and 0 bases from J, the junction kept 6 bases outside the gene matches.